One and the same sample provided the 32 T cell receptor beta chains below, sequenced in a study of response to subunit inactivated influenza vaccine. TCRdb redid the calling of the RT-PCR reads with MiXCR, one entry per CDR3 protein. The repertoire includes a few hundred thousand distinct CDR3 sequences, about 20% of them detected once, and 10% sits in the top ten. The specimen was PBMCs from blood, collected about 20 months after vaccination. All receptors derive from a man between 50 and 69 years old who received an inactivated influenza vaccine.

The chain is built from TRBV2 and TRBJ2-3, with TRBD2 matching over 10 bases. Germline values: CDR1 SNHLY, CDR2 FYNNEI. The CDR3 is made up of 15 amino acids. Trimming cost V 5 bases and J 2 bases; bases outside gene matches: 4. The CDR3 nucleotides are TGTGCCAGCAGTTCGACTAGCGGGTACACAGATACGCAGTATTTT. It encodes CASSSTSGYTDTQYF.

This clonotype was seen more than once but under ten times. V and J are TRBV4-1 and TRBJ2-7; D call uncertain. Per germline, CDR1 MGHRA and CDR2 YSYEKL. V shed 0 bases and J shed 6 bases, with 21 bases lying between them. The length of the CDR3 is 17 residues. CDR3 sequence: CASSQDSSASGPGEQYF. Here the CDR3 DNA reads TGCGCCAGCAGCCAAGATTCCAGCGCCTCGGGCCCTGGCGAGCAGTACTTC.

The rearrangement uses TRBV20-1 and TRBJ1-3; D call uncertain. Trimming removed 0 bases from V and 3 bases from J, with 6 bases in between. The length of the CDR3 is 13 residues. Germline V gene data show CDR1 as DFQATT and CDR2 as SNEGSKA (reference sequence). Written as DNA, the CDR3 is TGCAGTGCTAGAGATAACGTTGGAAACACCATATATTTT. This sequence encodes CSARDNVGNTIYF.

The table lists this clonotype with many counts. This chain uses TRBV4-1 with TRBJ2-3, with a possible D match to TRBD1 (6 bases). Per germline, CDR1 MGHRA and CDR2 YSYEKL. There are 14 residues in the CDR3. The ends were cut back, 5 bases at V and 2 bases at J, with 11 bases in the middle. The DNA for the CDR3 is TGCGCCAGCAGCAGAGACAGGTACACAGATACGCAGTATTTT. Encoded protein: CASSRDRYTDTQYF.

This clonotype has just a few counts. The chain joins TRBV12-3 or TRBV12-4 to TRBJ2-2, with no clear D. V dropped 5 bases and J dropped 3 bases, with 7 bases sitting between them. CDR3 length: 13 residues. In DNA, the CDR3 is TGTGCCAGCAGTGCTCGGGACACCGGGGAGCTGTTTTTT. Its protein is CASSARDTGELFF.

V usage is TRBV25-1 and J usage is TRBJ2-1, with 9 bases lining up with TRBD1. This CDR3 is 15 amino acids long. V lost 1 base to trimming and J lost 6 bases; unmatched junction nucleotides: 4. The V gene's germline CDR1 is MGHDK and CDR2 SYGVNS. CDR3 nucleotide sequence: TGTGCCAGCAGTGAATTCCACAGGGGGCTCAATGAGCAGTTCTTC. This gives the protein CASSEFHRGLNEQFF. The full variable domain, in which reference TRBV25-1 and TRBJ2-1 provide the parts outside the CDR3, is EADIYQTPRYLVIGTGKKITLECSQTMGHDKMYWYQQDPGMELHLIHYSYGVNSTEKGDLSSESTVSRIRTEHFPLTLESARPSHTSQYLCASSEFHRGLNEQFFGPGTRLTVL.

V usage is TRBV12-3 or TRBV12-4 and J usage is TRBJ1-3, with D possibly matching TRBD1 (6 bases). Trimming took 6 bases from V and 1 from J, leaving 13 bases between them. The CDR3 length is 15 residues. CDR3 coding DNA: TGTGCCAGCAGCCTGCAAGGGGGATCTGGAAACACCATATATTTT. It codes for CASSLQGGSGNTIYF.

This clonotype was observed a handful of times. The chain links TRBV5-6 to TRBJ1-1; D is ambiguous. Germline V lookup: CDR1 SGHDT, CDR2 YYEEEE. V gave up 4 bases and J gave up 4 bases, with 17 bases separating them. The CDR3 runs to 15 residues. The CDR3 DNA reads TGTGCCAGCAGCATGATAGGGCAGCGCTCCACTGAAGCTTTCTTT. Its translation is CASSMIGQRSTEAFF.

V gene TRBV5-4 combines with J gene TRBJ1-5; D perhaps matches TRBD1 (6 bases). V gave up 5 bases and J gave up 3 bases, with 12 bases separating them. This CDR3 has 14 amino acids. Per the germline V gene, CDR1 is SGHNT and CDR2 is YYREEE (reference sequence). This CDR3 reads CASSNQGSNQPQHF. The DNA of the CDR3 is TGTGCCAGCAGTAATCAGGGGTCCAATCAGCCCCAGCATTTT.

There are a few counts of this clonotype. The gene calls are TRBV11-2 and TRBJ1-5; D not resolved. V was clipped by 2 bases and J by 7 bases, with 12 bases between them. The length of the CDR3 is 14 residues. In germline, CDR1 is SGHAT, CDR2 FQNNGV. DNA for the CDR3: TGTGCCAGCAGCTTATCGGCCCAAGAACAGCCCCAGCATTTT. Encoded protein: CASSLSAQEQPQHF. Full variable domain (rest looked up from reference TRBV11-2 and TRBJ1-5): EAGVAQSPRYKIIEKRQSVAFWCNPISGHATLYWYQQILGQGPKLLIQFQNNGVVDDSQLPKDRFSAERLKGVDSTLKIQPAKLEDSAVYLCASSLSAQEQPQHFGDGTRLSIL.

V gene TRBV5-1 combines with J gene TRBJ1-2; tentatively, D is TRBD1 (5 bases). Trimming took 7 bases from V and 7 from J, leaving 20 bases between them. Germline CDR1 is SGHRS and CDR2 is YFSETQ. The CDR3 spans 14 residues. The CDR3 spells CASRPAEGSSGYTF. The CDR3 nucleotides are TGCGCCAGCCGCCCGGCGGAGGGGTCCTCTGGCTACACCTTC.

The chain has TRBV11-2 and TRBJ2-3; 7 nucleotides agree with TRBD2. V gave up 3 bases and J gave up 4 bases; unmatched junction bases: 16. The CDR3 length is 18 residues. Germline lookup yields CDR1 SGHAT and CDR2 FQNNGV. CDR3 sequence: CASSLTAWGGIRADTQYF. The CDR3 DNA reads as TGTGCCAGCAGCTTGACCGCGTGGGGGGGGATTAGGGCAGATACGCAGTATTTT.

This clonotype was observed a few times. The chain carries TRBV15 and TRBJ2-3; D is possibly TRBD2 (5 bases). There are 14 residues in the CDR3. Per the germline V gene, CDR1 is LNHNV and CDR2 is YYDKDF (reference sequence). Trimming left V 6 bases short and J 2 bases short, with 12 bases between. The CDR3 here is CATSWETHTDTQYF. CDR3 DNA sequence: TGTGCCACCAGTTGGGAGACGCACACAGATACGCAGTATTTT.

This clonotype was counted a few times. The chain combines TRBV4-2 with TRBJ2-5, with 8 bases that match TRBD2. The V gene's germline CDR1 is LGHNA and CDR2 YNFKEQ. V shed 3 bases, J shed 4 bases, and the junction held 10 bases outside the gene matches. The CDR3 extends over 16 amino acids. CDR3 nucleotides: TGTGCCAGCAGCCAGCCCGGGAGCCGGGGGGGAGAGACCCAGTACTTC. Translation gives CASSQPGSRGGETQYF.

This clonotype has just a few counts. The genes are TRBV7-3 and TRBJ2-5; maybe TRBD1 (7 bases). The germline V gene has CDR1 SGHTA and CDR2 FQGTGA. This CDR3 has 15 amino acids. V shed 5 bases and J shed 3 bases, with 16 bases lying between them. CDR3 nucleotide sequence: TGTGCCAGCAGCCTGACAGGGACTGGAAAAGAGACCCAGTACTTC. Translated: CASSLTGTGKETQYF.

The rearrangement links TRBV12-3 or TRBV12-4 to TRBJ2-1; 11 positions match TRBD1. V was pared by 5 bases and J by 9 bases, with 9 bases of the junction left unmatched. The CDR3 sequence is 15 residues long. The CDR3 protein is CASSVRDRGVFEQFF. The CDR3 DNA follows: TGTGCCAGCAGTGTCCGGGACAGGGGGGTTTTTGAGCAGTTCTTC.

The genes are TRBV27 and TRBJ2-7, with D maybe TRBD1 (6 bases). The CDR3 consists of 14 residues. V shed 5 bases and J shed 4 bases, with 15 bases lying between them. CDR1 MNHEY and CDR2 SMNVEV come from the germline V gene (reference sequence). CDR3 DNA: TGTGCCAGCAGTCCGCACAGGGATCAATACGAGCAGTACTTC. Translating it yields CASSPHRDQYEQYF.

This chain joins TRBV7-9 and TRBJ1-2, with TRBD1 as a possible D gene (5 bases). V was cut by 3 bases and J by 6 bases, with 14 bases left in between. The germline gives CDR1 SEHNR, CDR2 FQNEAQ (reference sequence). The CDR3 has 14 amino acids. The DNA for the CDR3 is TGTGCCAGCAGCTTTTATGGGACGGCAGATGGCTACACCTTC. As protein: CASSFYGTADGYTF.

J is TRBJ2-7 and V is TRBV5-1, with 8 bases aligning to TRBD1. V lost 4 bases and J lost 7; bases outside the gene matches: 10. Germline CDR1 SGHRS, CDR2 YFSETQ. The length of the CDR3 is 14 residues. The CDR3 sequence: CASSLDREVKEQYF. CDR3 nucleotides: TGCGCCAGCAGCCTGGACAGGGAGGTGAAGGAGCAGTACTTC.

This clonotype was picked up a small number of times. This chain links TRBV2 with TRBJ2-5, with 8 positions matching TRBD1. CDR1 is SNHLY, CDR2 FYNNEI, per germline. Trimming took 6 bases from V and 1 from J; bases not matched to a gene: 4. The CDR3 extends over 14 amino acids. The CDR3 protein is CASSGQGGQETQYF. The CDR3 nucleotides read TGTGCCAGCAGCGGACAGGGCGGCCAAGAGACCCAGTACTTC.

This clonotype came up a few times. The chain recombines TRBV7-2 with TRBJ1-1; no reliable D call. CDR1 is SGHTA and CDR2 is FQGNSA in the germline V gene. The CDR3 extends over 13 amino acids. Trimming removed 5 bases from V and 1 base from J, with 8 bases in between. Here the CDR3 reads CASSVSWNTEAFF. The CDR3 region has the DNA TGTGCCAGCAGCGTGTCGTGGAACACTGAAGCTTTCTTT.

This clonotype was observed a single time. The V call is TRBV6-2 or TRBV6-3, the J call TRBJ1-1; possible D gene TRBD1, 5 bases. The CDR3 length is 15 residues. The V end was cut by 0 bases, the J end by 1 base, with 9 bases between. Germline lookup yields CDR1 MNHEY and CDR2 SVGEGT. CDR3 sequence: CASSYSDIPNTEAFF. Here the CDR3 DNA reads TGTGCCAGCAGTTACTCGGACATCCCGAACACTGAAGCTTTCTTT.

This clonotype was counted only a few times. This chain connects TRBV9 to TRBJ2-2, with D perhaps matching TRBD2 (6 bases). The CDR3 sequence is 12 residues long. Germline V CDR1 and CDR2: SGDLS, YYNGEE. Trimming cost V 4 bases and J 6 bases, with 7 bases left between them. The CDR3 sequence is CASSRGAGELFF. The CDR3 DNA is TGTGCCAGCAGCCGCGGGGCCGGGGAGCTGTTTTTT.

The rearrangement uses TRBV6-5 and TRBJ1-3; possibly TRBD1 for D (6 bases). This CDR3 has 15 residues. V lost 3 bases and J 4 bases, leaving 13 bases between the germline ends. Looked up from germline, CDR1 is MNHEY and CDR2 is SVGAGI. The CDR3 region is CASSYGRGVGNTIYF. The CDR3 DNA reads TGTGCCAGCAGTTATGGCAGGGGAGTGGGAAACACCATATATTTT.

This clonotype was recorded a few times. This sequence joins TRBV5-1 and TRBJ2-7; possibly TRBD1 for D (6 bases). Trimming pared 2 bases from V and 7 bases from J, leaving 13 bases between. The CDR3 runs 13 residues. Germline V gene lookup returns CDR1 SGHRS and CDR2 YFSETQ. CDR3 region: CASSFTGPGEQYF. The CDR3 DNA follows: TGCGCCAGCAGCTTTACAGGGCCGGGGGAGCAGTACTTC.

The CDR3 sequence is CSAKQEPAAQYF. The CDR3 region has the DNA TGCAGTGCTAAGCAGGAGCCAGCGGCCCAGTACTTC. This chain links TRBV20-1 with TRBJ2-5; possible D gene TRBD2, 5 bases. Germline V CDR1 and CDR2: DFQATT, SNEGSKA (reference sequence). This CDR3 is 12 amino acids long. Trimming removed 4 bases at V and 9 bases at J, with 15 bases between.

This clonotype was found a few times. In nucleotides, the CDR3 is TGTGCCAGCTCACCGAGTGGGACCATGGCTTCACCCCTCCACTTT. It translates to CASSPSGTMASPLHF. This chain uses TRBV18 with TRBJ1-6; tentative D call: TRBD1 (5 bases). Trimming removed 3 bases from V and 9 bases from J, with 15 bases in between. Germline V gives CDR1 KGHSH, CDR2 LQKENI. CDR3 length: 15 residues.

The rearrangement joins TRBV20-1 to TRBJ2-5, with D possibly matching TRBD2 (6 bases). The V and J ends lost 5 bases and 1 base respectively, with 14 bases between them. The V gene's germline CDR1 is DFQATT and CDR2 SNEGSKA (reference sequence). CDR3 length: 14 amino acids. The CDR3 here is CSAHGGTPQETQYF. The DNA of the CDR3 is TGCAGTGCTCATGGAGGGACGCCCCAAGAGACCCAGTACTTC.

The CDR3 reads CASSLRGQANTGELFF. In DNA, the CDR3 is TGTGCCAGCAGTTTACGAGGACAGGCGAACACCGGGGAGCTGTTTTTT. The rearrangement uses TRBV6-5 and TRBJ2-2, with TRBD1 matching over 7 bases. The length of the CDR3 is 16 residues. Germline V gene lookup returns CDR1 MNHEY and CDR2 SVGAGI. V was clipped by 4 bases and J by 0 bases; unmatched bases: 5.

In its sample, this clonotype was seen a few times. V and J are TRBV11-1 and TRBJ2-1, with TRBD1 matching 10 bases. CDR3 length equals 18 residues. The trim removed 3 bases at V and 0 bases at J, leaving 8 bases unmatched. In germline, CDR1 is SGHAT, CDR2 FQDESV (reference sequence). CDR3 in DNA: TGTGCCAGCAGCTTGCCCCAATGGACAGGGGGCTCCTACAATGAGCAGTTCTTC. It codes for CASSLPQWTGGSYNEQFF.

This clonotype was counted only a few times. The CDR3 here is CASSLGQGRISYGYTF. As DNA, the CDR3 is TGTGCCAGCAGCTTGGGACAGGGGAGAATTTCCTATGGCTACACCTTC. The chain has TRBV5-4 and TRBJ1-2; 8 nucleotides align to TRBD1. V lost 0 bases to trimming and J lost 4 bases; unmatched junction nucleotides: 8. CDR3 length: 16 amino acids. Per the germline V gene, CDR1 is SGHNT and CDR2 is YYREEE (reference sequence).

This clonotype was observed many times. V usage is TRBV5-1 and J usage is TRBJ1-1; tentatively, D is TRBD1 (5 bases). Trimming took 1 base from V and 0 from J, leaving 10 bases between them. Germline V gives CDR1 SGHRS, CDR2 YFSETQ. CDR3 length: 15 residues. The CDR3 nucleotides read TGCGCCAGCAGCTTGACAGGCACCATGAACACTGAAGCTTTCTTT. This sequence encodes CASSLTGTMNTEAFF.